Presented here are 9 T cell receptor beta chains from one specimen sequenced in a study of CD8 T cells in Susac syndrome. Reverse transcription used roughly 0.45 to 1 ug RNA and random hexamers. TCRdb redid the calling of the immunoSEQ multiplex PCR reads with MiXCR, one entry per CDR3 protein. The sample comprises under 550,000 distinct CDR3 sequences, approximately 85% of which are singletons, and 0.09% to 0.15% rests with the top ten. Sequencing was carried out using CD8+ T cells from PBMCs. The receptors were gathered from a human donor with multiple sclerosis.

The chain joins TRBV6-1 to TRBJ2-5; TRBD2 agrees at 10 bases. CDR3 length: 17 amino acids. The germline V gene has CDR1 MNHNS and CDR2 SASEGT. J gave up 2 bases and V 6 bases, and 12 bases lay outside the gene matches. This CDR3 is CASSPLAGGPYQETQYF. CDR3 nucleotide sequence: TGTGCCAGCAGCCCCTTAGCGGGGGGCCCATATCAAGAGACCCAGTACTTC.

J is TRBJ1-6 and V is TRBV4-1; possible D gene TRBD1, 5 bases. CDR3 length: 15 amino acids. The V gene's germline CDR1 is MGHRA and CDR2 YSYEKL. The germline V and J ends were trimmed by 2 bases and 9 bases, with 14 bases remaining between them. This chain's CDR3 is CASSQMGRAGSPLHF. CDR3 bases: TGCGCCAGCAGCCAAATGGGGCGAGCCGGTTCACCCCTCCACTTT.

CDR3 nucleotide sequence: TGCGCCAGCAGCCAAGAATCCGGGGGTTATACCTACGAGCAGTACTTC. The encoded protein is CASSQESGGYTYEQYF. This chain uses TRBV4-1 with TRBJ2-7, with D perhaps TRBD2 (6 bases). The CDR3 is made up of 16 amino acids. V was clipped by 0 bases and J by 2 bases, with 14 bases between them. The germline V gene encodes CDR1 MGHRA and CDR2 YSYEKL.

The chain couples TRBV5-5 to TRBJ2-5; D unclear. Germline V gene sequence: CDR1 SGHKS, CDR2 YYEKEE (reference sequence). The CDR3 has 15 residues. Trimming shortened V by 4 bases and J by 4 bases, and 17 bases separated the two germline ends. The DNA for the CDR3 is TGTGCCAGCAGCGTGCGGCGGTCCAAGCTAGAGACCCAGTACTTC. It specifies CASSVRRSKLETQYF.

The genes are TRBV27 and TRBJ1-6; 8 bases are shared with TRBD1. Germline V gene data show CDR1 as MNHEY and CDR2 as SMNVEV (reference sequence). The CDR3 has 15 amino acids. Germline trimming cut 1 base from V and 7 bases from J; bases unmatched to any gene: 3. In nucleotides, the CDR3 is TGTGCCAGCAGTTTATTTCAGGGGGCAAATTCACCCCTCCACTTT. Amino acid sequence: CASSLFQGANSPLHF.

The rearrangement joins TRBV5-5 to TRBJ1-1; D is perhaps TRBD1 (5 bases). The CDR3 has 14 amino acids. CDR1 SGHKS and CDR2 YYEKEE come from the germline V gene (reference sequence). The V gene lost 4 bases and the J gene lost 5 bases, with 15 bases spanning the gap. CDR3 amino acids: CASSREEGTTEAFF. In DNA form, the CDR3 reads TGTGCCAGCAGCAGGGAAGAAGGGACTACTGAAGCTTTCTTT.

This chain links TRBV5-1 with TRBJ1-1, with D possibly being TRBD1 (5 bases). Germline CDR1 and CDR2: SGHRS and YFSETQ. V was shortened by 8 bases and J by 4 bases, with 18 bases between the two germline ends. This CDR3 comprises 14 residues. The chain's CDR3 is CASSAGRGFTEAFF. The CDR3 DNA reads TGCGCCAGTTCAGCGGGGCGGGGATTCACTGAAGCTTTCTTT.

In DNA, the CDR3 is TGCAGTGCTTCCGGGACAGACTACAATGAGCAGTTCTTC. It codes for CSASGTDYNEQFF. V is TRBV20-1 and J is TRBJ2-1; 7 bases match TRBD1. The CDR3 is 13 amino acids. Germline loops: CDR1 DFQATT, CDR2 SNEGSKA (reference sequence). The junction had 4 bases not matched to a gene; V was cut back by 5 bases and J by 3 bases.

This rearrangement joins TRBV30 to TRBJ2-7; 10 positions agree with TRBD1. V shed 3 bases, J shed 10 bases, and the junction held 9 bases outside the gene matches. Germline assignment: CDR1 GTSNPN and CDR2 SVGIG (reference sequence). The CDR3 has 13 residues. CDR3 sequence (DNA): TGTGCCTGGAGGCCGGGACAGGGGACCTTACAGTACTTC. Translation gives CAWRPGQGTLQYF.